These 19 T cell receptor beta chains were all obtained from the same sample, sequenced in a study of OX40 agonist ivuxolimab in advanced cancers. Profiled with immunoSEQ multiplex PCR; TCRdb holds only in-frame clones, not every one. The table has over 50,000 clones, approximately 90% seen once. This specimen was CD4+ or CD8+ T cells sorted from blood, taken in a trial of the OX40 agonist ivuxolimab. The receptors shown here come from an adult with an advanced solid tumor such as melanoma, head and neck, liver or kidney cancer.

The gene calls are TRBV7-6 and TRBJ2-2; D gene ambiguous. CDR3 length: 14 residues. Per germline, CDR1 SGHVS and CDR2 FNYEAQ. V was cut by 3 bases and J by 7 bases, with 12 bases left in between. The CDR3 DNA is TGTGCCAGCAGCTTGACGAAGGCCCTCGGGGAGCTGTTTTTT. It specifies CASSLTKALGELFF.

In regard to this clone: The same CDR3 arises from other DNA sequences in this sample as well. V usage is TRBV11-2 and J usage is TRBJ1-3, with D possibly matching TRBD1 (5 bases). Trimming pared 1 base from V and 0 bases from J, leaving 10 bases between. This CDR3 contains 16 residues. The germline gives CDR1 SGHAT, CDR2 FQNNGV. CDR3 DNA: TGTGCCAGCAGCTTAGTCCCAGGGAGCTCTGGAAACACCATATATTTT. It specifies CASSLVPGSSGNTIYF.

This chain uses TRBV30 with TRBJ2-7; D is ambiguous. Germline values: CDR1 GTSNPN, CDR2 SVGIG (reference sequence). The CDR3 extends over 13 amino acids. V gave up 0 bases and J gave up 2 bases, with 8 bases separating them. The CDR3 region has the DNA TGTGCCTGGAGTGTACAACAACCCTACGAGCAGTACTTC. Protein: CAWSVQQPYEQYF.

This clone was recorded only once. The CDR3 bases are TGTGCCAGCAGTATCAAGACACCTTCGAACACCGGGGAGCTGTTTTTT. Translating it yields CASSIKTPSNTGELFF. The J gene is TRBJ2-2, the V gene TRBV27; D is undetermined. The ends were cut back, 5 bases at V and 0 bases at J, with 13 bases in the middle. The CDR3 covers 16 residues. Germline CDR1 MNHEY, CDR2 SMNVEV (reference sequence).

The rearrangement links TRBV5-3 to TRBJ2-7; D ambiguous. TRBV5-3 is an ORF for which the function is uncertain. The CDR3 spans 9 residues. V was cut by 3 bases and J by 12 bases, with 7 bases left in between. The CDR3 region has the DNA TGTGCCAGAAGCTCTTGGGGGTACTTC. Its protein product is CARSSWGYF.

This clone has just one count. The genes are TRBV7-2 and TRBJ2-2; TRBD1 matches 8 bases. Germline trimming cut 3 bases from V and 5 bases from J; bases unmatched to any gene: 11. Germline V gives CDR1 SGHTA, CDR2 FQGNSA. This CDR3 is 17 amino acids long. CDR3 loop: CASSFTLQGARTGELFF. CDR3 bases: TGTGCCAGCAGCTTTACTCTGCAGGGGGCGAGGACCGGGGAGCTGTTTTTT.

The genes are TRBV7-9 and TRBJ1-1; D unresolved. Germline-derived CDR1 and CDR2 are SEHNR and FQNEAQ (reference sequence). This CDR3 spans 13 amino acids. The ends were cut back, 5 bases at V and 6 bases at J, with 13 bases in the middle. CDR3 DNA sequence: TGTGCCAGCAGCCTCCCCCCGGTCGCTGAAGCTTTCTTT. Translation gives CASSLPPVAEAFF.

The chain employs TRBV4-2 and TRBJ1-5, with D hard to call. The V gene's germline CDR1 is LGHNA and CDR2 YNFKEQ. The CDR3 is 14 residues long. V dropped 1 base and J dropped 3 bases, with 7 bases sitting between them. CDR3 residues: CASSQGEPNQPQHF. In nucleotides, the CDR3 is TGTGCCAGCAGCCAAGGGGAGCCCAATCAGCCCCAGCATTTT.

This clone was observed a single time. The chain joins TRBV7-6 to TRBJ1-1; 11 positions agree with TRBD1. Unmatched junction bases numbered 7, after V lost 4 bases and J lost 3 bases. The germline V gene has CDR1 SGHVS and CDR2 FNYEAQ. This CDR3 has 16 amino acids. CDR3 protein: CASSSHGQGAYTEAFF. CDR3 DNA: TGTGCCAGCAGCTCCCACGGACAGGGGGCTTACACTGAAGCTTTCTTT. The full variable domain, completed using reference TRBV7-6 and TRBJ1-1, is GAGVSQSPRYKVTKRGQDVALRCDPISGHVSLYWYRQALGQGPEFLTYFNYEAQQDKSGLPNDRFSAERPEGSISTLTIQRTEQRDSAMYRCASSSHGQGAYTEAFFGQGTRLTVV.

V gene TRBV19 combines with J gene TRBJ2-5; D possibly corresponds to TRBD2 (5 bases). Per the germline V gene, CDR1 is LNHDA and CDR2 is SQIVND (reference sequence). Trimming took 5 bases from V and 5 from J, leaving 15 bases between them. The CDR3 runs 14 residues. The CDR3 nucleotides are TGTGCCAGTAGTGTTCCGGGGATGGGGGAGACCCAGTACTTC. Amino acid sequence: CASSVPGMGETQYF.

The rearrangement uses TRBV2 and TRBJ1-1; D not resolved. The CDR3 spans 15 residues. Germline V gene lookup returns CDR1 SNHLY and CDR2 FYNNEI. Trimming left V 11 bases short and J 0 bases short, with 19 bases between. The CDR3 region is CAGSLSGSMNTEAFF. The CDR3 DNA sequence: TGTGCCGGCTCGCTTTCGGGGTCAATGAACACTGAAGCTTTCTTT.

This clone was observed a handful of times. This chain links TRBV6-5 with TRBJ2-7; 7 bases map to TRBD2. Trimming removed 6 bases from V and 0 bases from J; junction bases left unmatched: 8. There are 15 residues in the CDR3. CDR1 is MNHEY and CDR2 is SVGAGI in the germline V gene. In DNA, the CDR3 is TGTGCCAGCAGGGGGGGGGAGGGACGCTCCTACGAGCAGTACTTC. Translation gives CASRGGEGRSYEQYF.

In this sample, this clone turned up a few times. The chain uses TRBV6-5 and TRBJ1-5; D uncertain. Germline V CDR1 and CDR2: MNHEY, SVGAGI. The V end was cut by 6 bases, the J end by 0 bases, with 6 bases between. The CDR3 has 13 amino acids. The CDR3 DNA sequence: TGTGCCAGCAGCGCATATAGCAATCAGCCCCAGCATTTT. Residues: CASSAYSNQPQHF.

The rearrangement links TRBV6-1 to TRBJ2-7; TRBD1 aligns across 7 bases. V lost 6 bases, J lost 2 bases, and 10 bases stayed unmatched. Germline V gives CDR1 MNHNS, CDR2 SASEGT. The length of the CDR3 is 15 residues. The CDR3 nucleotides are TGTGCCAGCAGGGACTCGGACAGGTTGGCCTACGAGCAGTACTTC. Protein sequence: CASRDSDRLAYEQYF.

The V gene is TRBV2, the J gene TRBJ1-6, with 7 bases matching TRBD1. Trimming removed 7 bases from V and 7 bases from J; junction bases left unmatched: 10. The CDR3 consists of 15 residues. From germline, CDR1 is SNHLY and CDR2 FYNNEI. The CDR3 sequence: CASTPLGDSNSPLHF. The CDR3 DNA follows: TGTGCCAGCACCCCACTAGGGGACAGCAATTCACCCCTCCACTTT.

This chain connects TRBV13 to TRBJ1-3, with TRBD1 identical over 8 bases. Trimming cost V 5 bases and J 7 bases; bases outside gene matches: 13. Germline V lookup: CDR1 PRHDT, CDR2 FYEKMQ (reference sequence). CDR3 length equals 16 residues. CDR3 in amino acids: CASSPKGTGILNTIYF. The DNA for the CDR3 is TGTGCCAGCAGCCCCAAAGGGACAGGTATATTGAACACCATATATTTT.

This rearrangement joins TRBV14 to TRBJ2-3; 7 bases align to TRBD1. J gave up 2 bases and V 2 bases, and 7 bases lay outside the gene matches. CDR3 length: 16 amino acids. In germline, CDR1 is SGHDN, CDR2 FVKESK. CDR3 nucleotides: TGTGCCAGCAGCCAATACCGGGACAGCGCCACAGATACGCAGTATTTT. Encoded protein: CASSQYRDSATDTQYF.

This clone was seen only once. This rearrangement joins TRBV10-3 to TRBJ1-3, with a weak D call TRBD1 (6 bases). Germline lookup yields CDR1 ENHRY and CDR2 SYGVKD. The ends were cut back, 8 bases at V and 0 bases at J, with 14 bases in the middle. The CDR3 totals 15 residues. In DNA, the CDR3 is TGTGCCATCCTCCCCGCGACAGGCTCTGGAAACACCATATATTTT. Encoded protein: CAILPATGSGNTIYF.

This clone was seen just once. The chain recombines TRBV5-1 with TRBJ2-3; 12 nucleotides match TRBD2. The V gene end was trimmed by 2 bases and the J gene end by 0 bases; junction bases not matched to a gene: 1. This CDR3 comprises 16 residues. From germline, CDR1 is SGHRS and CDR2 YFSETQ. This chain's CDR3 is CASSFGTSGSTDTQYF. CDR3 nucleotide sequence: TGCGCCAGCAGCTTCGGGACTAGCGGGAGCACAGATACGCAGTATTTT.